A selection of T cell receptor beta chains follows, all from one sample in a study of blood T cell repertoires in COVID-19. Here immunoSEQ multiplex PCR was the method, and the copy in TCRdb shows in-frame clones only, minus some. Here the sample spans approximately 430,000 clones, roughly 90% being singletons. Material: peripheral blood. These receptors all come from a woman aged 25 to 39 with active or convalescent COVID-19. The CDR3 runs from the conserved cysteine through the conserved F or W. A D gene is named only where the DNA matches it firmly. Where a row states a size, it is once, few, many or the class of an expanded clone; other rows omit it.

size	V	J	D	CDR3	DNA
-	TRBV14	TRBJ2-4	TRBD1	CASSRGQGVKNIQYF	TGTGCCAGCAGCCGGGGACAGGGCGTCAAAAACATTCAGTACTTC
-	TRBV11-2	TRBJ1-2	TRBD1	CASSFAGQGYGYTF	TGTGCCAGCAGCTTTGCGGGACAGGGTTATGGCTACACCTTC
-	TRBV18	TRBJ1-2	-	CASSPPDTEYGYTF	TGTGCCAGCTCACCGCCTGACACCGAATATGGCTACACCTTC
-	TRBV4-1	TRBJ2-1	TRBD2	CASSQGRLAAYNEQFF	TGCGCCAGCAGCCAAGGTCGCCTAGCGGCCTACAATGAGCAGTTCTTC
-	TRBV29-1	TRBJ2-7	-	CSVVKDSSYEQYF	TGCAGCGTCGTCAAGGACTCGTCCTACGAGCAGTACTTC
-	TRBV7-8	TRBJ2-3	TRBD1	CASSPHGTVTTDTQYF	TGTGCCAGCAGTCCCCACGGGACAGTGACCACAGATACGCAGTATTTT
-	TRBV15	TRBJ2-2	-	CATSRDQGGTGELFF	TGTGCCACCAGCAGAGATCAGGGGGGCACCGGGGAGCTGTTTTTT
-	TRBV7-9	TRBJ1-2	-	CASSPASRGDYGYTF	TGTGCCAGCAGTCCCGCCTCCCGCGGGGACTATGGCTACACCTTC
-	TRBV19	TRBJ1-2	-	CASSIPPTANYGYTF	TGTGCCAGTAGTATCCCCCCGACAGCCAACTATGGCTACACCTTC
-	TRBV5-1	TRBJ2-6	-	CASSLDQGGAGANVLTF	TGCGCCAGCAGCTTGGACCAGGGGGGTGCTGGGGCCAACGTCCTGACTTTC
-	TRBV2	TRBJ2-7	TRBD1	CASLLDRGNEQYF	TGTGCCAGCCTTTTGGACAGGGGCAACGAGCAGTACTTC
-	TRBV4-1	TRBJ1-2	-	CASSQDREYGYTF	TGCGCCAGCAGCCAAGACCGGGAGTATGGCTACACCTTC
-	TRBV6-4	TRBJ2-1	TRBD2	CASSERENEQFF	TGTGCCAGCAGTGAGCGGGAGAATGAGCAGTTCTTC
-	TRBV10-2	TRBJ1-1	-	CASSPGQYTEAFF	TGCGCCAGCAGTCCCGGACAGTACACTGAAGCTTTCTTT
-	TRBV2	TRBJ2-1	TRBD2	CASRETSGVYNEQFF	TGTGCCAGCAGGGAGACTAGCGGAGTATACAATGAGCAGTTCTTC
-	TRBV29-1	TRBJ2-1	TRBD1	CSVLGTGGNEQFF	TGCAGCGTTCTCGGTACAGGGGGAAATGAGCAGTTCTTC
-	TRBV5-1	TRBJ2-3	-	CASSLEAVYTDTQYF	TGCGCCAGCAGCTTGGAAGCGGTGTACACAGATACGCAGTATTTT
-	TRBV6-1	TRBJ1-6	-	CASSEQGQGLSSPLHF	TGTGCCAGCAGTGAACAGGGTCAGGGTTTATCTTCACCCCTCCACTTT
once	TRBV6-5	TRBJ1-1	TRBD1	CASRKTGMNTEAFF	TGTGCCAGCAGGAAGACAGGGATGAACACTGAAGCTTTCTTT
-	TRBV27	TRBJ1-1	-	CASSLSDNMNTEAFF	TGTGCCAGCAGTTTATCAGACAACATGAACACTGAAGCTTTCTTT
once	TRBV27	TRBJ2-7	TRBD1	CASSLVWDREHYEQYF	TGTGCCAGCAGTCTCGTTTGGGACAGGGAACACTACGAGCAGTACTTC
-	TRBV4-2	TRBJ2-3	-	CASSQDLSGYQPDTQYF	TGTGCCAGCAGCCAAGATCTGAGCGGGTACCAGCCAGATACGCAGTATTTT